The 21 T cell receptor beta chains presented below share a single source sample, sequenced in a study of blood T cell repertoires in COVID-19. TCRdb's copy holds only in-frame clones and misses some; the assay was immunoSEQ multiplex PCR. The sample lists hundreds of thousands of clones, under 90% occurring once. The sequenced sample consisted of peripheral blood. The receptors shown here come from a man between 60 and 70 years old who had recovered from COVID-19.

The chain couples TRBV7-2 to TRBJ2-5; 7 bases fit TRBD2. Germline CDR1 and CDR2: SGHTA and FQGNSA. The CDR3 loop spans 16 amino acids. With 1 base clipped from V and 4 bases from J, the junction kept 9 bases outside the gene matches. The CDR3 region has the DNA TGTGCCAGCAGCTTAGGGGGGAGGGGCGAGGGAGAGACCCAGTACTTC. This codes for CASSLGGRGEGETQYF.

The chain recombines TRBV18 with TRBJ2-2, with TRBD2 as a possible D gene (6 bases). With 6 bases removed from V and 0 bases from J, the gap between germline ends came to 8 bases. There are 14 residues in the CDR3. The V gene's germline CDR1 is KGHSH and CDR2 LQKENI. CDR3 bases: TGTGCCAGCTCGGAGCGGGCGAACACCGGGGAGCTGTTTTTT. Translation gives CASSERANTGELFF.

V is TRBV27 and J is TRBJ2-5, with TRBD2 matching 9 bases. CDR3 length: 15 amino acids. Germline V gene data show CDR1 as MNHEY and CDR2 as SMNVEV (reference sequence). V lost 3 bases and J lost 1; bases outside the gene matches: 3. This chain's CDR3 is CASSLVLAGQETQYF. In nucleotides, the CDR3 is TGTGCCAGCAGTTTGGTACTAGCGGGCCAAGAGACCCAGTACTTC.

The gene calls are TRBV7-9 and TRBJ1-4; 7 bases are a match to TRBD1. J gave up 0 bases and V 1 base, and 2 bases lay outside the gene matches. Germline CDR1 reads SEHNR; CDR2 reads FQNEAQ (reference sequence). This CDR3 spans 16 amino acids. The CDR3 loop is CASSLGTGATNEKLFF. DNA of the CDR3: TGTGCCAGCAGCTTAGGAACAGGGGCAACTAATGAAAAACTGTTTTTT.

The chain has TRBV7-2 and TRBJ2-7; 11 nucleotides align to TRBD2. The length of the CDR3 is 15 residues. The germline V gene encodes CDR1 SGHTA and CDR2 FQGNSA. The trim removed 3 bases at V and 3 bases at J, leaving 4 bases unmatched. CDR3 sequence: CASSLASGGYYEQYF. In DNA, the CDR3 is TGTGCCAGCAGCTTGGCTAGCGGGGGGTACTACGAGCAGTACTTC.

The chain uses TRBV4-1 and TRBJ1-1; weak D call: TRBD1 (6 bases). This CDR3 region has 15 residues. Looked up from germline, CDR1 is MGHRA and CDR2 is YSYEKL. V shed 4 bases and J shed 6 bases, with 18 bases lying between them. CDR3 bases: TGCGCCAGCAGCCCCAGCGTTCAGGGGCCCGCTGAAGCTTTCTTT. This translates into CASSPSVQGPAEAFF.

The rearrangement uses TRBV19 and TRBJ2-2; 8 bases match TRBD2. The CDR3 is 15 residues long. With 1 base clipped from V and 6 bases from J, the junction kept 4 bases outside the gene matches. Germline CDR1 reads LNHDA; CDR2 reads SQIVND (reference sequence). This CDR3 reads CASSIGGLVAGELFF. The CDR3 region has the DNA TGTGCCAGTAGTATAGGGGGACTAGTTGCCGGGGAGCTGTTTTTT. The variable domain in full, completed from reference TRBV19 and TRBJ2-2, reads DGGITQSPKYLFRKEGQNVTLSCEQNLNHDAMYWYRQDPGQGLRLIYYSQIVNDFQKGDIAEGYSVSREKKESFPLTVTSAQKNPTAFYLCASSIGGLVAGELFFGEGSRLTVL.

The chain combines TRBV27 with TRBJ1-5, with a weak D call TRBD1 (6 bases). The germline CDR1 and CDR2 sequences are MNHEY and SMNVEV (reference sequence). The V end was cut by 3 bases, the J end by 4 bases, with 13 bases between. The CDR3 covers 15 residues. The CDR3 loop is CASSFAGRGNQPQHF. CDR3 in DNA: TGTGCCAGCAGTTTCGCAGGGAGGGGGAATCAGCCCCAGCATTTT.

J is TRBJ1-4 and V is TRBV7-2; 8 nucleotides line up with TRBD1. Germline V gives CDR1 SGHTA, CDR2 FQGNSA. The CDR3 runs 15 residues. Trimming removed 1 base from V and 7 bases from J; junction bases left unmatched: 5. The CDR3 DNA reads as TGTGCCAGCAGCTTAGTCCGGGACAGGAGTGAAAAACTGTTTTTT. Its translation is CASSLVRDRSEKLFF.

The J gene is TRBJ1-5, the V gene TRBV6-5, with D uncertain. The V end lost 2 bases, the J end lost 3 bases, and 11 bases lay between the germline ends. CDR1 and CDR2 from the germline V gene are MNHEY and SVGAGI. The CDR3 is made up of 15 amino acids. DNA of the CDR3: TGTGCCAGCAGTTACGAGGGAAAATTCAATCAGCCCCAGCATTTT. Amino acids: CASSYEGKFNQPQHF.

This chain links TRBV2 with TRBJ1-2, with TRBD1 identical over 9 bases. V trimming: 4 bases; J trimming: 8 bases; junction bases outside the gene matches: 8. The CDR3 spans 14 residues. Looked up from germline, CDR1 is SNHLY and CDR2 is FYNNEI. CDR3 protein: CASSGPRTGVGYTF. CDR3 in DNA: TGTGCCAGCAGTGGCCCCCGGACAGGGGTCGGCTACACCTTC.

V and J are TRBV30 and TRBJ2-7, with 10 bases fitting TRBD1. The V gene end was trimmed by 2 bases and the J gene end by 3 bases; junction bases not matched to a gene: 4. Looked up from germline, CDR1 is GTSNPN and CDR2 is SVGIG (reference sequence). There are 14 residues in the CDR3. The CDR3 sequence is CAWSRDRGIYEQYF. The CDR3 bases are TGTGCCTGGAGTCGGGACAGGGGAATCTACGAGCAGTACTTC.

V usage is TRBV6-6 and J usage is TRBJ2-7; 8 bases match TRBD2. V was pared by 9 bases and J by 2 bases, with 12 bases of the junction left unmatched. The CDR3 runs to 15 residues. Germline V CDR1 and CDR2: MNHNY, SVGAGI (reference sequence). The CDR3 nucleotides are TGTGCCAGTCGGGTAGCGGGACCTTCTCCCTACGAGCAGTACTTC. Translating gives CASRVAGPSPYEQYF.

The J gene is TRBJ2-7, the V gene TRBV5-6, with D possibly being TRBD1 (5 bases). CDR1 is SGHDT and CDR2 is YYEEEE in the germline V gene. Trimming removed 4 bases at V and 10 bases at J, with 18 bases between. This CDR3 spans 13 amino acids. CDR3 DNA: TGTGCCAGCAGCGGCGGACACGGATTCCCACAGTACTTC. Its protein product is CASSGGHGFPQYF. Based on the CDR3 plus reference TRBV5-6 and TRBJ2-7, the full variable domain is DAGVTQSPTHLIKTRGQQVTLRCSPKSGHDTVSWYQQALGQGPQFIFQYYEEEERQRGNFPDRFSGHQFPNYSSELNVNALLLGDSALYLCASSGGHGFPQYFGPGTRLTVT.

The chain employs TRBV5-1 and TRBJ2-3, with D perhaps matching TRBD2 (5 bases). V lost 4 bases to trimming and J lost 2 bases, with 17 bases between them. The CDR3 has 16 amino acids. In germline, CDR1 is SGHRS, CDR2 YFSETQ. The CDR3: CASSLVRPGFTDTQYF. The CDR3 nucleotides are TGCGCCAGCAGCCTAGTCAGGCCGGGGTTCACAGATACGCAGTATTTT.

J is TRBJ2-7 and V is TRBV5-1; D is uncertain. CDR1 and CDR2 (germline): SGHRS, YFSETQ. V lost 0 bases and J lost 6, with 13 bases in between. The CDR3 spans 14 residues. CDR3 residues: CASSLGELRGEQYF. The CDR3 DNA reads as TGCGCCAGCAGCTTGGGAGAATTGAGAGGCGAGCAGTACTTC.

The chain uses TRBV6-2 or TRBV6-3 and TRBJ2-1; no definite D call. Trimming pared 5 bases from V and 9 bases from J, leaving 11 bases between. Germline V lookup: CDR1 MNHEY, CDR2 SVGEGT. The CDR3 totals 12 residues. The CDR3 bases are TGTGCCAGCAGTCAGGTCCCTGGTGAGCAGTTCTTC. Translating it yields CASSQVPGEQFF.

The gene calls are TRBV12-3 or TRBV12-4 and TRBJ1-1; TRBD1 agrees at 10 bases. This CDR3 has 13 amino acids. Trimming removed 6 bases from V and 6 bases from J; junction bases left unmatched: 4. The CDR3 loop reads CASRGTGAPEAFF. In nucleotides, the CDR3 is TGTGCCAGCAGGGGGACAGGGGCCCCTGAAGCTTTCTTT.

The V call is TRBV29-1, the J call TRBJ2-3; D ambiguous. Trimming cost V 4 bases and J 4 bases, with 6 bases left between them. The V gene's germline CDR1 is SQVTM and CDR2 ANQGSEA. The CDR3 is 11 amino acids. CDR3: CSVGVADTQYF. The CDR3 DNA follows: TGCAGCGTTGGAGTGGCAGATACGCAGTATTTT.

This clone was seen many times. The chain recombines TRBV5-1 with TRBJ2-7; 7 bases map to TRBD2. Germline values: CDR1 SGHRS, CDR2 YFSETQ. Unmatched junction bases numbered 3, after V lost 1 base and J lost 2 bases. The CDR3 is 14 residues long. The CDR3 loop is CASSLSGMPYEQYF. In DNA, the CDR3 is TGCGCCAGCAGCTTGAGCGGGATGCCCTACGAGCAGTACTTC. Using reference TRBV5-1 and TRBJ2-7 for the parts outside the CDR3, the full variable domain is KAGVTQTPRYLIKTRGQQVTLSCSPISGHRSVSWYQQTPGQGLQFLFEYFSETQRNKGNFPGRFSGRQFSNSRSEMNVSTLELGDSALYLCASSLSGMPYEQYFGPGTRLTVT.

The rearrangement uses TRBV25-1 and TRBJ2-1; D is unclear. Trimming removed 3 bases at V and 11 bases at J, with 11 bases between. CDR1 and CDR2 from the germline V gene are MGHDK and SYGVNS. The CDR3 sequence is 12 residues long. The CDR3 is CASSDTLPQQFF. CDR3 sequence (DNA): TGTGCCAGCAGTGACACCCTACCTCAGCAGTTCTTC.